A single sample is the source of the 6 T cell receptor beta chains below, sequenced in a study of metastatic and nonmetastatic thyroid tumors. MiXCR re-clonotyped the PCR reads for TCRdb. The data hold over 20,000 clones, with less than 35% observed a single time. There were no patients who had received any treatment before thyroid surgery. The material sequenced was blood. The source is a female donor with papillary thyroid cancer or a benign thyroid nodule (not recorded which). Some clones in this sample may be carry-over from other donors' samples.

There are many counts of this clone. The rearrangement uses TRBV3-1 and TRBJ1-1; D is undetermined. Trimming cost V 2 bases and J 2 bases, with 3 bases left between them. Per the germline V gene, CDR1 is LGHDT and CDR2 is YNNKEL (reference sequence). The CDR3 runs to 12 residues. The DNA of the CDR3 is TGTGCCAGCAGCCAAAGCAACACTGAAGCTTTCTTT. It encodes CASSQSNTEAFF.

In its sample, this clone was seen many times. The chain recombines TRBV29-1 with TRBJ2-1; 13 bases line up with TRBD2. V was clipped by 3 bases and J by 4 bases; unmatched bases: 3. The length of the CDR3 is 15 residues. Germline V gene data show CDR1 as SQVTM and CDR2 as ANQGSEA. The CDR3 sequence: CSVEGTSGTYNEQFF. The CDR3 coding sequence is TGCAGCGTTGAGGGGACTAGCGGGACGTACAATGAGCAGTTCTTC.

A word on this clone: A read error may account for a junction end that differs from germline. This chain connects TRBV6-1 to TRBJ1-5; D gene ambiguous. Germline CDR1 and CDR2: MNHNS and SASEGT. The CDR3 has 14 residues. The DNA of the CDR3 is TGTGCCAGCAGGGCAGGCCTTAGGAATCAGCCCCAGCACTTT. Protein: CASRAGLRNQPQHF.

In this sample, this clone turned up many times. The chain carries TRBV7-9 and TRBJ2-3; the D is unclear. Germline CDR1 and CDR2: SEHNR and FQNEAQ (reference sequence). The CDR3 has 14 residues. Trimming removed 1 base from V and 0 bases from J, with 5 bases in between. In DNA form, the CDR3 reads TGTGCCAGCAGCTTAGACCTCAGCACAGATACGCAGTATTTT. Translation gives CASSLDLSTDTQYF.

The rearrangement uses TRBV7-9 and TRBJ2-6; no reliable D call. Trimming removed 7 bases from V and 1 base from J, with 11 bases in between. This CDR3 region has 15 residues. Germline CDR1 is SEHNR and CDR2 is FQNEAQ (reference sequence). The chain's CDR3 is CASTYLGSGANVLTF. CDR3 coding DNA: TGTGCCAGCACCTACCTAGGGTCTGGGGCCAACGTCCTGACTTTC.

This clone has at least ten counts. This chain connects TRBV2 to TRBJ1-5, with 10 bases matching TRBD1. CDR1 SNHLY and CDR2 FYNNEI come from the germline V gene. CDR3 size: 14 residues. V was clipped by 10 bases and J by 2 bases; unmatched bases: 5. This CDR3 reads CAIGGTGGNQPQHF. The CDR3 DNA is TGTGCCATCGGGGGGACAGGGGGCAATCAGCCCCAGCATTTT.